The clone carrying this T cell receptor beta chain has just one count. Here immunoSEQ multiplex PCR was the method, and the copy in TCRdb shows in-frame clones only, minus some. Of approximately 91,000 clones listed, approximately 82% are singletons. This entry comes from a study of PD-L1 blockade in urothelial cancer. The germline V gene encodes CDR1 ENHRY and CDR2 SYGVKD. Losses at the gene ends were 4 bases for V and 4 bases for J; bases not matched to a gene: 14. CDR3 length equals 17 residues. Time point denoted: peripheral blood 6 weeks after treatment start. Every patient provided from 1 to 8 samples, collected pretreatment and on-treatment.

The chain has TRBV10-3 and TRBJ2-7, with 9 bases identical to TRBD1. This specimen was PBMCs, taken around atezolizumab (anti-PD-L1) treatment. The TCR comes from a man in his sixties or seventies with urothelial cancer. The CDR3 nucleotides read TGTGCCATCAGTGCGGGGAAGTGGGGACAGGGAGAATACGAGCAGTACTTC. Protein product: CAISAGKWGQGEYEQYF.